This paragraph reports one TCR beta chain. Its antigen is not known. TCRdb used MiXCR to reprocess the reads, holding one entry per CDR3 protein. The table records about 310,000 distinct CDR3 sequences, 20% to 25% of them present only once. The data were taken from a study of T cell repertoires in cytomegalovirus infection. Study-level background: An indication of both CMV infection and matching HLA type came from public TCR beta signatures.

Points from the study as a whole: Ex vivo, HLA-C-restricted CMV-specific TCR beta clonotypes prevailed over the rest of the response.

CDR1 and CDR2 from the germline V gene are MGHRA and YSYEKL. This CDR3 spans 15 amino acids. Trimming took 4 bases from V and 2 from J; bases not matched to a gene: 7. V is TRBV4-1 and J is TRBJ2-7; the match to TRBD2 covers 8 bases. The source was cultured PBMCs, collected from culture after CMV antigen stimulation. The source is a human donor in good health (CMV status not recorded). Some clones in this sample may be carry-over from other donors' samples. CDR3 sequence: CASSLGLAYPYEQYF. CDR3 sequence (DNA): TGCGCCAGCAGCCTAGGACTAGCTTACCCCTACGAGCAGTACTTC.